Below, 5 T cell receptor beta chains from the same sample are listed, as sequenced in a study of response to subunit inactivated influenza vaccine (dated by TCRdb to the late 2010s). The library was prepared using RT-PCR. Sequencing relied on an Illumina HiSeq 2500. TCRdb reprocessing: public reads trimmed at Q25 with fastp, clones called with MiXCR, in-frame beta chains kept. Rows are combined by CDR3 protein, so each entry shows the most common genes and DNA. This sample has fewer than 750,000 distinct CDR3 sequences in its table, and approximately 15% of those were observed once. The top ten clones comprise 8.5% to 14% of the sample. The sample consisted of PBMCs from blood, taken about 13 days after vaccination. The receptor source for this set is a man aged 45-60 years who received an inactivated influenza vaccine. Donor details come from another sample of the same person, matched by shared clones.

This chain uses TRBV2 with TRBJ2-4, with 10 bases lining up with TRBD1. This CDR3 has 14 residues. After removal of 8 bases from V and 1 base from J, the junction contained 2 bases not matched to a gene. The germline V gene has CDR1 SNHLY and CDR2 FYNNEI. The CDR3 loop reads CASRGQGAKNIQYF. DNA for the CDR3: TGTGCCAGCCGGGGACAGGGGGCCAAAAACATTCAGTACTTC.

The chain joins TRBV28 to TRBJ2-2; 7 nucleotides line up with TRBD2. With 7 bases clipped from V and 6 bases from J, the junction kept 8 bases outside the gene matches. Germline-derived CDR1 and CDR2 are MDHEN and SYDVKM. This CDR3 comprises 14 residues. The CDR3 coding sequence is TGTGCCAGCAACCTCCCCCGGGGGGCCGGGGAGCTGTTTTTT. Protein product: CASNLPRGAGELFF.

This clonotype came up a few times. The chain has TRBV6-2 or TRBV6-3 and TRBJ2-1, with D unclear. Germline V gene sequence: CDR1 MNHEY, CDR2 SVGEGT. The CDR3 has 15 amino acids. Trimming cost V 7 bases and J 2 bases, with 15 bases left between them. The CDR3 DNA is TGTGCCAGCACCTCGTCGGCACACCCCTACAATGAGCAGTTCTTC. Its protein product is CASTSSAHPYNEQFF.

This clonotype was recorded at least ten times. The chain uses TRBV28 and TRBJ2-3; 9 bases map to TRBD1. Germline assignment: CDR1 MDHEN and CDR2 SYDVKM. This CDR3 contains 18 residues. The ends lost 6 bases at V and 1 base at J; junction bases unmatched: 14. The CDR3 bases are TGTGCCAGCAGCCCCGGACAGGGGACGTACCTGGGCACAGATACGCAGTATTTT. Translation: CASSPGQGTYLGTDTQYF.

The chain recombines TRBV5-6 with TRBJ2-1; D is perhaps TRBD2 (7 bases). The CDR3 is 15 amino acids. The germline V gene encodes CDR1 SGHDT and CDR2 YYEEEE. Trimming stripped 4 bases from V and 3 bases from J, with 14 bases between. Here the CDR3 reads CASSQTRGGYNEQFF. The CDR3, as DNA: TGTGCCAGCAGCCAGACTAGGGGGGGCTACAATGAGCAGTTCTTC.